This TCR beta chain was sequenced in a study of blood T cell dynamics during melanoma immunotherapy. Study-wide points: It remained unknown if the driving T cell clones were melanoma-specific.

Some clones are missing from TCRdb's copy, which holds only in-frame ones; the method was immunoSEQ multiplex PCR. The table includes some 9,800 clones, approximately 91% detected once. As to time point: week 3, after first cycle of checkpoint inhibitor. Prior systemic cancer therapy, immunosuppressant use and other active malignancies excluded patients. To note about this clone: Its antigen is currently unknown.

CDR1 is MDHEN, CDR2 SYDVKM, per germline. The CDR3 consists of 15 residues. V lost 5 bases and J 4 bases, leaving 15 bases between the germline ends. The sequence was obtained from a human donor with melanoma. The source was blood, collected from a patient treated with checkpoint blockade. This sequence joins TRBV28 and TRBJ1-5; D is perhaps TRBD1 (5 bases). The CDR3 region has the DNA TGTGCCAGCAGTCTCTCCGGGGCGGGGAATCAGCCCCAGCATTTT. Its protein product is CASSLSGAGNQPQHF.